The rows below give T cell receptor beta chains drawn from one sample of a study of breast tumors, draining lymph nodes, adjacent tissues. MiXCR was run by TCRdb on the multiplex PCR reads, yielding one entry per CDR3 protein. This sample has 150,000 to 200,000 distinct CDR3 sequences; roughly a third occur once, and the top ten carry 3.8%. Sample: axillary lymph node tissue. These TCRs come from a female donor with breast cancer. Some clones in this sample may be carry-over from other donors' samples. CDR3s include the opening cysteine and the closing phenylalanine or tryptophan. Fields, in order: clone size, V gene, CDR3 length, CDR3 protein. A clone size is listed for some rows: how often the clone was seen (once, few, many), or a class if it is expanded.

abundance: many; v_gene: TRBV6-5; len: 15; CDR3aa: CASSYSAAYQETQYF
abundance: NA; v_gene: TRBV18; len: 19; CDR3aa: CASPPPPAQDRPRTGELFF
abundance: many; v_gene: TRBV30; len: 14; CDR3aa: CAWGEQGATYEQYF
abundance: NA; v_gene: TRBV15; len: 14; CDR3aa: CATSDRTGTDTQYF
abundance: NA; v_gene: TRBV7-2; len: 17; CDR3aa: CASSPGQSSSGANVLTF
abundance: many; v_gene: TRBV5-8; len: 16; CDR3aa: CASSLGDSSVEETQYF
abundance: many; v_gene: TRBV5-1; len: 11; CDR3aa: CASTSGYEQYF
abundance: many; v_gene: TRBV15; len: 14; CDR3aa: CATSWTGGLGGYTF
abundance: NA; v_gene: TRBV7-8; len: 19; CDR3aa: CASSSPGQGPPSSGNTIYF
abundance: many; v_gene: TRBV7-9; len: 16; CDR3aa: CASSPLPGQENEKLFF
abundance: many; v_gene: TRBV27; len: 14; CDR3aa: CASSSRKGQETQYF
abundance: many; v_gene: TRBV2; len: 18; CDR3aa: CASSDYGYRVGGKNIQYF
abundance: many; v_gene: TRBV6-1; len: 13; CDR3aa: CASSEARREKLFF
abundance: many; v_gene: TRBV7-8; len: 15; CDR3aa: CASSPGGVHTGELFF
abundance: many; v_gene: TRBV2; len: 12; CDR3aa: CASSQGDYGYTF
abundance: many; v_gene: TRBV5-1; len: 14; CDR3aa: CASSLKVGTYEQYF
abundance: many; v_gene: TRBV19; len: 15; CDR3aa: CASQSGGLGANVLTF
abundance: NA; v_gene: TRBV28; len: 15; CDR3aa: CASSLFGTSGGEQYF
abundance: many; v_gene: TRBV5-6; len: 18; CDR3aa: CASSLGGTGGRSNQPQHF
abundance: NA; v_gene: TRBV7-2; len: 15; CDR3aa: CASISGGRDQETQHF
abundance: many; v_gene: TRBV9; len: 16; CDR3aa: CASSVGPVLHQETQYF
abundance: NA; v_gene: TRBV12-3/TRBV12-4; len: 13; CDR3aa: CASREVGDSPLHF
abundance: NA; v_gene: TRBV5-1; len: 19; CDR3aa: CASSTGRGSYEQYFGELFF
abundance: many; v_gene: TRBV5-1; len: 15; CDR3aa: CASSLISDAQETQYF
abundance: many; v_gene: TRBV12-3/TRBV12-4; len: 16; CDR3aa: CASNLGVGMSTDTQYF
abundance: few; v_gene: TRBV9; len: 16; CDR3aa: CASSGTSGGRTDTQYF
abundance: few; v_gene: TRBV6-2/TRBV6-3; len: 15; CDR3aa: CASSYSRLAAYEQYF
abundance: many; v_gene: TRBV5-8; len: 15; CDR3aa: CASSIRLADTSEQYF
abundance: many; v_gene: TRBV5-6; len: 16; CDR3aa: CASSQDREDSTDTQYF
abundance: many; v_gene: TRBV7-3; len: 14; CDR3aa: CASSPDRGAYGYTF
abundance: many; v_gene: TRBV5-1; len: 12; CDR3aa: CASTHSSSEQFF
abundance: many; v_gene: TRBV29-1; len: 10; CDR3aa: CSGGDGELFF
abundance: many; v_gene: TRBV29-1; len: 11; CDR3aa: CSVGQGTEAFF
abundance: many; v_gene: TRBV24-1; len: 16; CDR3aa: CATSDPNGGNTGELFF
abundance: NA; v_gene: TRBV28; len: 15; CDR3aa: CASSLLSGESGELFF
abundance: NA; v_gene: TRBV7-2; len: 16; CDR3aa: CASSLAGWGEQETQYF
abundance: few; v_gene: TRBV12-3/TRBV12-4; len: 12; CDR3aa: CVYGQGRSEAFF
abundance: many; v_gene: TRBV12-3/TRBV12-4; len: 13; CDR3aa: CASSFKSSEKLFF
abundance: few; v_gene: TRBV6-5; len: 18; CDR3aa: CASSHSPTGPVSGNTIYF
abundance: few; v_gene: TRBV28; len: 16; CDR3aa: CASSLFPQTRTYEQYF
abundance: NA; v_gene: TRBV11-1; len: 14; CDR3aa: CASSLGFMPETQYF
abundance: many; v_gene: TRBV15; len: 15; CDR3aa: CATTPQGSSGETQYF
abundance: NA; v_gene: TRBV24-1; len: 13; CDR3aa: CATSASYSRGYTF
abundance: many; v_gene: TRBV5-1; len: 14; CDR3aa: CASSPTSTKNIQYF
abundance: NA; v_gene: TRBV20-1; len: 13; CDR3aa: CSASTGRLYGYTF
abundance: few; v_gene: TRBV28; len: 13; CDR3aa: CASRRDRAYEQYF
abundance: many; v_gene: TRBV7-3; len: 15; CDR3aa: CASSLTGGTHYEQYF
abundance: NA; v_gene: TRBV5-6; len: 13; CDR3aa: CASSPAYNSPLHF
abundance: many; v_gene: TRBV6-5; len: 14; CDR3aa: CASSHGLLPYEQYF
abundance: many; v_gene: TRBV20-1; len: 17; CDR3aa: CSAKGLAGASPLGEQYF
abundance: many; v_gene: TRBV11-3; len: 12; CDR3aa: CASSPATDTQYF
abundance: many; v_gene: TRBV7-2; len: 15; CDR3aa: CASSLVGQDYETQYF
abundance: few; v_gene: TRBV5-4; len: 19; CDR3aa: CASSPPGGQGRSGANVLTF
abundance: many; v_gene: TRBV2; len: 13; CDR3aa: CASILGLSYEQYF
abundance: NA; v_gene: TRBV20-1; len: 16; CDR3aa: CSARDRTLVGEGEQYF